The T cell receptor beta chain under discussion was sequenced for a study of cytomegalovirus exposure and HLA in healthy donors. PCR employed 60 Vbeta and 13 Jbeta primers. The method was immunoSEQ multiplex PCR; TCRdb's version includes in-frame clones alone and lacks a portion of them. This sample has some 150,000 clones, with around 80% found just once. In the case of this clone: Its specificity is unknown.

CDR1 and CDR2 (germline): MNHNS, SASEGT. CDR3 length: 17 residues. V lost 4 bases and J lost 0; bases outside the gene matches: 3. Overall study findings and caveats: The study put about 180 TCR beta chains on its list as cytomegalovirus-associated.

V gene TRBV6-1 combines with J gene TRBJ2-5, with 15 bases fitting TRBD2. The sequenced material came from PBMCs. The receptor was derived from a man in his forties in good health and CMV-seronegative. The CDR3 region is CASSGGLAGGYQETQYF. The CDR3 bases are TGTGCCAGCAGTGGGGGACTAGCGGGGGGATACCAAGAGACCCAGTACTTC.